The clone carrying this TCR beta chain was seen only a few times. Its antigen is unidentified. The data were obtained in a study of vaccination and CD4 T cells after COVID-19. The junction had 9 bases not matched to a gene; V was cut back by 5 bases and J by 4 bases. Germline values: CDR1 MNHNS, CDR2 SASEGT. The CDR3 loop spans 16 amino acids. Cultured CD4+ T-cell DNA underwent Oncomine TCR Beta short-read sequencing. Genomic DNA was isolated from CD4+ T cells that had been cultured. TCRdb re-called the PCR reads with MiXCR, one entry per CDR3 protein. The sample gives 18,000 or so distinct CDR3 sequences, 44% of which show up once; 15% to 20% is in the top ten. Study observations and caveats: Spike mono-reactivity held for 304 of 307 vaccine-specific clones in convalescent patients.

The time point was: late sampling 161 to 241 days after vaccination in a few convalescent patients. The treatment was: approximately nine-day PBMC culture with coronavirus spike peptide pools or control peptides (ViraFEST assay). The chain joins TRBV6-1 to TRBJ2-5; 11 nucleotides align to TRBD2. The input for sequencing was CD4+ T cells from blood, cultured in vitro, taken about 7 months after SARS-CoV-2 vaccination. This receptor was obtained from a human donor who had recovered from COVID-19. The CDR3 reads CASSTLAGGSRETQYF. The CDR3 DNA follows: TGTGCCAGCAGTACCCTAGCGGGAGGTAGCAGAGAGACCCAGTACTTC.